Listed below are T cell receptor beta chains from one sample, sequenced in a study of shared clonotypes between healthy human individuals. Assay: immunoSEQ multiplex PCR; the TCRdb copy retains only in-frame clones and omits some. This sample has 760,000 or so clones, with just over 95% found just once. The material sequenced was naive CD8+ T cells sorted from blood. These receptors came from a man younger than 40 in good health. The CDR3 runs from the conserved cysteine through the conserved F or W. A D gene is named only where the DNA matches it firmly. A clone size is listed for some rows: how often the clone was seen (once, few, many), or a class if it is expanded.

>TRBV21-1|TRBJ2-2|-|-
CASSRLRLAGESGELFF
TGTGCCAGCAGCCGACTGCGTCTAGCGGGAGAGTCCGGGGAGCTGTTTTTT
>TRBV27|TRBJ2-2|-|-
CASSLIETTTGELFF
TGTGCCAGCAGTTTGATCGAGACGACGACCGGGGAGCTGTTTTTT
>TRBV2|TRBJ2-7|TRBD1|-
CATWTGTYEQYF
TGTGCCACCTGGACAGGGACATACGAGCAGTACTTC
>TRBV19|TRBJ2-2|-|-
CASSIWSSTGELFF
TGTGCCAGTAGTATATGGTCTAGCACCGGGGAGCTGTTTTTT
>TRBV7-9|TRBJ2-7|-|-
CASSLQSYEQYF
TGTGCCAGCAGCCTACAGTCCTACGAGCAGTACTTC
>TRBV27|TRBJ2-7|-|-
CASSLSGGAGYEQYF
TGTGCCAGCAGTTTGAGCGGCGGGGCGGGGTACGAGCAGTACTTC
>TRBV27|TRBJ2-2|-|-
CASSKGSGELFF
TGTGCCAGCAGTAAGGGTAGCGGGGAGCTGTTTTTT
>TRBV5-4|TRBJ2-3|-|-
CASSLAVGAGTQYF
TGTGCCAGCAGCTTGGCCGTCGGGGCGGGTACGCAGTATTTT
>TRBV5-8|TRBJ1-4|-|once
CASSLPGTTNEKLFF
TGTGCCAGCAGCTTACCAGGGACAACTAATGAAAAACTGTTTTTT
>TRBV7-9|TRBJ2-1|-|-
CASLGGAEGNNEQFF
TGTGCCAGTCTCGGCGGGGCGGAGGGGAACAATGAGCAGTTCTTC
>TRBV6-5|TRBJ1-2|-|-
CASSYSPANYGYTF
TGTGCCAGCAGTTACTCACCAGCAAACTATGGCTACACCTTC
>TRBV7-6|TRBJ2-7|TRBD2|-
CASSWKTSGRSHEQYF
TGTGCCAGCAGCTGGAAAACTAGCGGGAGATCCCACGAGCAGTACTTC
>TRBV29-1|TRBJ1-4|-|-
CSVEGQGDEKLFF
TGCAGCGTTGAAGGGCAAGGGGATGAAAAACTGTTTTTT
>TRBV27|TRBJ2-1|TRBD2|-
CASRLAGKSNEQFF
TGTGCCAGCAGACTAGCGGGAAAAAGCAATGAGCAGTTCTTC
>TRBV7-9|TRBJ1-1|-|-
CASSLAPLDTEAFF
TGTGCCAGCAGCTTAGCGCCTTTGGACACTGAAGCTTTCTTT
>TRBV2|TRBJ1-2|-|-
CVTASGQNYGYTF
TGTGTCACAGCCTCGGGGCAAAACTATGGCTACACCTTC
>TRBV6-1|TRBJ1-5|-|-
CASSEGSTGQPQHF
TGTGCCAGCAGTGAGGGTTCCACGGGTCAGCCCCAGCATTTT
>TRBV5-1|TRBJ1-1|TRBD1|few
CASSGTDTEAFF
TGCGCCAGCAGCGGGACAGACACTGAAGCTTTCTTT
>TRBV5-6|TRBJ2-3|-|-
CASSSSERTQYF
TGTGCCAGCAGCTCCTCGGAACGTACGCAGTATTTT
>TRBV15|TRBJ2-7|-|-
CATSRERAYEQYF
TGTGCCACCAGCAGAGAGAGGGCCTACGAGCAGTACTTC
>TRBV6-5|TRBJ2-7|TRBD2|-
CASSLGDYQTYEQYF
TGTGCCAGCAGTCTGGGGGACTACCAGACCTACGAGCAGTACTTC
>TRBV5-4|TRBJ2-7|-|-
CASSLFSREQYF
TGTGCCAGCAGCTTGTTTAGCAGGGAGCAGTACTTC
>TRBV11-2|TRBJ1-3|-|-
CASSLARDSGNTIYF
TGTGCCAGCAGCTTAGCCAGGGATTCTGGAAACACCATATATTTT
>TRBV7-9|TRBJ2-7|-|-
CASSSDSSYEQYF
TGTGCCAGCAGCTCTGATAGCTCCTACGAGCAGTACTTC
>TRBV27|TRBJ2-1|-|-
CASSFDLPGTGEQFF
TGTGCCAGCAGTTTCGATCTTCCGGGAACTGGTGAGCAGTTCTTC
>TRBV6-6|TRBJ2-7|-|once
CASSSWGSSYEQYF
TGTGCCAGCAGTTCTTGGGGAAGCTCCTACGAGCAGTACTTC
>TRBV19|TRBJ2-1|-|-
CASSIDSYNEQFF
TGTGCCAGTAGTATTGACAGTTACAATGAGCAGTTCTTC
>TRBV27|TRBJ2-7|TRBD1|few
CASSPGQGFYEQYF
TGTGCCAGCAGTCCGGGACAGGGGTTCTACGAGCAGTACTTC
>TRBV9|TRBJ1-3|-|once
CASSSTDSGNTIYF
TGTGCCAGCAGCTCTACAGATTCTGGAAACACCATATATTTT
>TRBV11-3|TRBJ2-6|TRBD1|-
CASSWTGTGEPISGANVLTF
TGTGCCAGCAGCTGGACCGGGACAGGGGAGCCGATCTCTGGGGCCAACGTCCTGACTTTC
>TRBV6-6|TRBJ2-1|-|-
CASNLQGPNEQFF
TGTGCCAGCAACCTCCAGGGTCCTAATGAGCAGTTCTTC
>TRBV21-1|TRBJ2-1|-|-
CASSKFAGLAGSLWLNEQFF
TGTGCCAGCAGCAAATTCGCCGGACTAGCGGGGTCACTTTGGCTGAATGAGCAGTTCTTC
>TRBV27|TRBJ2-2|-|-
CASRLPPRGELFF
TGTGCCAGCAGATTGCCCCCGAGAGGGGAGCTGTTTTTT